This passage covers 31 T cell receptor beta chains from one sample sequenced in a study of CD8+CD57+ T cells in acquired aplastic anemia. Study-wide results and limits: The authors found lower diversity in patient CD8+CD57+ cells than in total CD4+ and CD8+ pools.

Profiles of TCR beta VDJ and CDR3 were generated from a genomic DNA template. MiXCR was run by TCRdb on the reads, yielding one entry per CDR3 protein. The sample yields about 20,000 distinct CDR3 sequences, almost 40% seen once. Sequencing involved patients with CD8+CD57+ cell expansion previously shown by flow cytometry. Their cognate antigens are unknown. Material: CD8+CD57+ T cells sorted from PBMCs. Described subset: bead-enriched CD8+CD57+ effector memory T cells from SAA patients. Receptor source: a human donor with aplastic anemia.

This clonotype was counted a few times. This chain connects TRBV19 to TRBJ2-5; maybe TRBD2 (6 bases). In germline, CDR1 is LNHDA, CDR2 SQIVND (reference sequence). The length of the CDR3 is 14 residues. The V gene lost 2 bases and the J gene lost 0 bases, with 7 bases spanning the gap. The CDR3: CASSIRGNQETQYF. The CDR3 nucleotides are TGTGCCAGTAGTATACGGGGGAACCAAGAGACCCAGTACTTC.

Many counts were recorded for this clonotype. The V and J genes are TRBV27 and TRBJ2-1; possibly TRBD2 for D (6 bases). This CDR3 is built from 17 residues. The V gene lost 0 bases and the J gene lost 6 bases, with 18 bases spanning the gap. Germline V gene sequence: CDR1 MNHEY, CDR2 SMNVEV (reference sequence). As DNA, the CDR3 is TGTGCCAGCAGTTTATCACTGACTAGTTTTACTTCCAATGAGCAGTTCTTC. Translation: CASSLSLTSFTSNEQFF.

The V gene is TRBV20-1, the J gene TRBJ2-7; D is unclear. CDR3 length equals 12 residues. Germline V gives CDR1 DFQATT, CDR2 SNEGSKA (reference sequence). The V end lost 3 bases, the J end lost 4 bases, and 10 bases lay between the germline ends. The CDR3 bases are TGCAGTGCTAGCTTATATGATTACGAGCAGTACTTC. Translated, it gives CSASLYDYEQYF.

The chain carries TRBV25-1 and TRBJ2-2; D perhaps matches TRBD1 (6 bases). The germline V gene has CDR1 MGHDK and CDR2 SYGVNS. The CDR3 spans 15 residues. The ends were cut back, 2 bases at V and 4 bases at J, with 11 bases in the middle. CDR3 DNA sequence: TGTGCCAGCAGTGAAACAGGGTTGGGCACCGGGGAGCTGTTTTTT. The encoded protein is CASSETGLGTGELFF. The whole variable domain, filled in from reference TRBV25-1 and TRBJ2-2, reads EADIYQTPRYLVIGTGKKITLECSQTMGHDKMYWYQQDPGMELHLIHYSYGVNSTEKGDLSSESTVSRIRTEHFPLTLESARPSHTSQYLCASSETGLGTGELFFGEGSRLTVL.

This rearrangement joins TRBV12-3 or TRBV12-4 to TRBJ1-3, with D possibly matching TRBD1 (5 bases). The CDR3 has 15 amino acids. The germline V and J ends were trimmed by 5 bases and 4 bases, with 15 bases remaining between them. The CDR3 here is CASSPSGGSGNTIYF. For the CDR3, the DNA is TGTGCCAGCAGTCCGTCCGGGGGGAGCGGAAACACCATATATTTT.

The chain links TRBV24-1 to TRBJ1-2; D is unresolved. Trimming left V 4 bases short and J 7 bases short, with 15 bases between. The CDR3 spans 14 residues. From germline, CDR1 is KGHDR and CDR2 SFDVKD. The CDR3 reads CATSEAGDASGYTF. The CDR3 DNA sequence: TGTGCCACCAGTGAGGCCGGGGATGCCTCTGGCTACACCTTC.

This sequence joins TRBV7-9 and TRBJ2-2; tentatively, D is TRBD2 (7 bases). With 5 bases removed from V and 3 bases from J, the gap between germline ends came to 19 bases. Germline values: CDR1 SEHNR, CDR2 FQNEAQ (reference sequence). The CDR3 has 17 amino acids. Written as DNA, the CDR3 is TGTGCCAGCAGCCTTACGATCGGGGGGCCGGACACCGGGGAGCTGTTTTTT. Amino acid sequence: CASSLTIGGPDTGELFF.

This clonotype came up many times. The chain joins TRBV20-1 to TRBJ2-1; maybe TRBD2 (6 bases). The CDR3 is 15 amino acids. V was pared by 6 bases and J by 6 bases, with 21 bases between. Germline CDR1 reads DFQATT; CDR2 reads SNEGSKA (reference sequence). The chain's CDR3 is CSASPPRLVRNEQFF. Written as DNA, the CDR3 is TGCAGTGCCTCCCCGCCAAGACTAGTTCGCAATGAGCAGTTCTTC.

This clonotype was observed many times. The CDR3 protein is CAIKTGITDTQYF. The DNA of the CDR3 is TGTGCCATCAAAACAGGGATCACAGATACGCAGTATTTT. The chain couples TRBV10-3 to TRBJ2-3, with a tentative D call TRBD1 (6 bases). The CDR3 has 13 amino acids. The germline V gene has CDR1 ENHRY and CDR2 SYGVKD. V was pared by 7 bases and J by 2 bases, with 10 bases between.

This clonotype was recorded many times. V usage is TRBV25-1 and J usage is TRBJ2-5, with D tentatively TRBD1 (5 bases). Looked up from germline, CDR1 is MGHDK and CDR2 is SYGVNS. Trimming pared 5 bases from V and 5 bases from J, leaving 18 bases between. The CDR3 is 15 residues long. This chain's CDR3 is CASSRKPGLGETQYF. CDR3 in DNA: TGTGCCAGCAGTAGAAAGCCAGGGCTTGGGGAGACCCAGTACTTC.

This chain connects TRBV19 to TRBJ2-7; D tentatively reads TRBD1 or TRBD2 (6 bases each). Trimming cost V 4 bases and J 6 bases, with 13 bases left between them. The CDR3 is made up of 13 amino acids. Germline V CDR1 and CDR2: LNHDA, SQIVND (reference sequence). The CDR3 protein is CASSKNGGPEQYF. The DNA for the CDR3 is TGTGCCAGTAGTAAAAATGGGGGGCCCGAGCAGTACTTC.

CDR3 protein: CASSQVSAAGSPLHF. DNA for the CDR3: TGCGCCAGCAGCCAAGTTTCGGCCGCGGGCTCACCCCTCCACTTT. This chain joins TRBV4-1 and TRBJ1-6; D remains unclear. The CDR3 length is 15 residues. Germline CDR1 MGHRA, CDR2 YSYEKL. The V end lost 1 base, the J end lost 10 bases, and 14 bases lay between the germline ends.

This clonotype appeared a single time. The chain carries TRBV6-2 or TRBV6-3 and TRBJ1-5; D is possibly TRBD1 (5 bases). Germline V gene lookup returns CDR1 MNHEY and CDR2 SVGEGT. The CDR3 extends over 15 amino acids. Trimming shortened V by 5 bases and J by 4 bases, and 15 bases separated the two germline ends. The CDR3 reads CASSPILGGNQPQHF. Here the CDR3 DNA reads TGTGCCAGCAGTCCTATCCTGGGGGGAAATCAGCCCCAGCATTTT.

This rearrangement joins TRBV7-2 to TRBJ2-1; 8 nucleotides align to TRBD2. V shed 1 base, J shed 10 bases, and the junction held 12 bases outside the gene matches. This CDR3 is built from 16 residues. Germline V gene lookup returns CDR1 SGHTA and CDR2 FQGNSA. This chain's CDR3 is CASSLGVAGRPREQFF. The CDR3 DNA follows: TGTGCCAGCAGCTTAGGGGTAGCGGGACGACCCCGGGAGCAGTTCTTC. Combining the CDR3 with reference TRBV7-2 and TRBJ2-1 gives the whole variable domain GAGVSQSPSNKVTEKGKDVELRCDPISGHTALYWYRQSLGQGLEFLIYFQGNSAPDKSGLPSDRFSAERTGGSVSTLTIQRTQQEDSAVYLCASSLGVAGRPREQFFGPGTRLTVL.

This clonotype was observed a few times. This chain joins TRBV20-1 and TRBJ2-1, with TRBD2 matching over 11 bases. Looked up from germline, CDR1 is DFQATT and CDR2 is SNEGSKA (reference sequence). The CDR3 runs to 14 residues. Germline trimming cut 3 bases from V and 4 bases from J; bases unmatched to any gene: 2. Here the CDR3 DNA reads TGCAGTGCTAGGGGACTAGCGGAGTACAATGAGCAGTTCTTC. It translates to CSARGLAEYNEQFF.

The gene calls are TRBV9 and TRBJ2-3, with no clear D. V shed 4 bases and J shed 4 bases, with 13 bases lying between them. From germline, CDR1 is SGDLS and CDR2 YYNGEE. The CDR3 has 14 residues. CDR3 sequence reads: CASSQFSAADTQYF. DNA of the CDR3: TGTGCCAGCAGCCAATTCTCTGCGGCAGATACGCAGTATTTT.

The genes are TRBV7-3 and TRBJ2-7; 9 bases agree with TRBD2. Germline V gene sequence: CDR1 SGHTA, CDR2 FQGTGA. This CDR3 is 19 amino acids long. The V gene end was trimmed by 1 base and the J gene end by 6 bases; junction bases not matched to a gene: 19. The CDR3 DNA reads TGTGCCAGCAGCTTAATAATCCAACTGATCGGCGGGGGGGGAACCGAGCAGTACTTC. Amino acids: CASSLIIQLIGGGGTEQYF.

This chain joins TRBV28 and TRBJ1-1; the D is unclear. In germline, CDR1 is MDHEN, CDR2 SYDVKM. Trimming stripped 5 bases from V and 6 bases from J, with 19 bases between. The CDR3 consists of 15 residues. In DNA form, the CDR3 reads TGTGCCAGCAGTCCCTCGGGAGGGAAGGCGTCTGAAGCTTTCTTT. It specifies CASSPSGGKASEAFF.

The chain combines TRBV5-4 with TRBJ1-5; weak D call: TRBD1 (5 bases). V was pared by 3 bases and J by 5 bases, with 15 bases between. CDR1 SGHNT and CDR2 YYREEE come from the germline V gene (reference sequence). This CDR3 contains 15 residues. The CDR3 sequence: CASSSQGEIHQPQHF. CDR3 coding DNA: TGTGCCAGCAGCTCTCAGGGAGAAATACATCAGCCCCAGCATTTT.

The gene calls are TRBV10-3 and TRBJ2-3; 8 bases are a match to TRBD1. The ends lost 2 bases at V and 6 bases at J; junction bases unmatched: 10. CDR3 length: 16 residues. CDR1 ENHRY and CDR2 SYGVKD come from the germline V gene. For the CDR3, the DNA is TGTGCCATCAGTGAGGCCTTCGTGACAGGGGATGATACGCAGTATTTT. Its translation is CAISEAFVTGDDTQYF.

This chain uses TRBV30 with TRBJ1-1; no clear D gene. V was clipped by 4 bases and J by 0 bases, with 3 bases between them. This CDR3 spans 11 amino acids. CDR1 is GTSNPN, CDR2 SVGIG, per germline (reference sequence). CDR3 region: CAWIVNTEAFF. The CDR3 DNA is TGTGCCTGGATTGTGAACACTGAAGCTTTCTTT.

Written as DNA, the CDR3 is TGTGCCAGCAGTTTATTAGGCAATGAGCAGTTCTTC. Encoded protein: CASSLLGNEQFF. V gene TRBV12-3 or TRBV12-4 combines with J gene TRBJ2-1; D gene ambiguous. The ends were cut back, 2 bases at V and 6 bases at J, with 5 bases in the middle. The length of the CDR3 is 12 residues.

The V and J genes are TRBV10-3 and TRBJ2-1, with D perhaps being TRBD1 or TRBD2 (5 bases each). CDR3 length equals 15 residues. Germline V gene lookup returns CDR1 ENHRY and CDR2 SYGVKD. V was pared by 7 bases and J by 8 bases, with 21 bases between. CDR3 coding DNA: TGTGCCATCACCCCCGGGACCCCCCTGGGCGATGAGCAGTTCTTC. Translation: CAITPGTPLGDEQFF.

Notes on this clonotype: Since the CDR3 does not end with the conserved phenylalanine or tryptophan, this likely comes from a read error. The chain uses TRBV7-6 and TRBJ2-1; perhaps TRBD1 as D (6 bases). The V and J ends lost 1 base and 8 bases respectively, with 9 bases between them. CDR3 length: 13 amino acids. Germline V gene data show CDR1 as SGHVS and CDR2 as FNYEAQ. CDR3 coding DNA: TGTGCCAGCAGCTTAGAAGCAGGGGATGAGCAGTTCCTC. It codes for CASSLEAGDEQFL.

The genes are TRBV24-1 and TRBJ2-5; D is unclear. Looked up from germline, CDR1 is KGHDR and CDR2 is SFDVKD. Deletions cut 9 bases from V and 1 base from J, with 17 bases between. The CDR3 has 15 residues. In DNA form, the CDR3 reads TGTGCCACCTACACTTTGTTTCTGCCCCAAGAGACCCAGTACTTC. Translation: CATYTLFLPQETQYF.

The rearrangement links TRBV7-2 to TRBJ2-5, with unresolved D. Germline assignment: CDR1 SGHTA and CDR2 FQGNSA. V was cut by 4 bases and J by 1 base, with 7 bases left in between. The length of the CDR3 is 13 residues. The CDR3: CASSYKSQETQYF. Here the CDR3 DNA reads TGTGCCAGCAGCTACAAAAGCCAAGAGACCCAGTACTTC.

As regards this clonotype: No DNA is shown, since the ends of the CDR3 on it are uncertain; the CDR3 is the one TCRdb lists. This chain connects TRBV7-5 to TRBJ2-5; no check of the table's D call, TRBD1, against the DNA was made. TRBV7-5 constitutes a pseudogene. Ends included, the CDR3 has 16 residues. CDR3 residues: CISVSEVGANSETQYF.

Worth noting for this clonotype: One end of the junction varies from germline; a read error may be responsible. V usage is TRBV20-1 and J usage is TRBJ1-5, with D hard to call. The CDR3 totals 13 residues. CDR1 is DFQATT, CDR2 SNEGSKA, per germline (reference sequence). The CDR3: CGAQAKGNQPQHF. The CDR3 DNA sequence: TGCGGTGCGCAGGCTAAGGGCAATCAGCCCCAGCATTTT.

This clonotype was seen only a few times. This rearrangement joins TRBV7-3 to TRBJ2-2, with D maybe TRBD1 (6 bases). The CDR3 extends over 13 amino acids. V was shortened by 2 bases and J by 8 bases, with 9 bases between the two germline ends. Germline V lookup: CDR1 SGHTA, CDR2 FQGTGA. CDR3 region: CASSLSGQGELFF. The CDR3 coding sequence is TGTGCCAGCAGCTTATCCGGACAGGGGGAGCTGTTTTTT.

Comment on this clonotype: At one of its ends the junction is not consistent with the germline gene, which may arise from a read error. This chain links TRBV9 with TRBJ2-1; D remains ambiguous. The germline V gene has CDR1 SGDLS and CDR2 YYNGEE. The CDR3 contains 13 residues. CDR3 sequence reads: CAGSPTLGNEQFF. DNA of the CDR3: TGTGCCGGCAGCCCCACCCTGGGAAATGAGCAGTTCTTC.

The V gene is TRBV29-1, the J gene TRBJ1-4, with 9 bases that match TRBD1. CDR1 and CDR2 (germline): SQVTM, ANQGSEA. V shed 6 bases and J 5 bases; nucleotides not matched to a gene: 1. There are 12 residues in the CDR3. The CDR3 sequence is CSVGTGNEKLFF. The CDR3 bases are TGCAGCGTAGGGACAGGGAATGAAAAACTGTTTTTT. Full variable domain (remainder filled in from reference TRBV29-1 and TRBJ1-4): SAVISQKPSRDICQRGTSLTIQCQVDSQVTMMFWYRQQPGQSLTLIATANQGSEATYESGFVIDKFPISRPNLTFSTLTVSNMSPEDSSIYLCSVGTGNEKLFFGSGTQLSVL.